The sequence of this T cell receptor beta chain was determined in a study of blood T cells in healthy people across ages. Study in general: Template switching caught about one barcoded beta molecule for each two T cells.

V was pared by 6 bases and J by 3 bases, with 6 bases between. The CDR3 spans 12 residues. Germline lookup yields CDR1 MNHEY and CDR2 SMNVEV (reference sequence). A second PCR of about 7 to 12 cycles used a sample-barcoded 5' primer and a J-beta primer mix. From the 5' RACE reads, TCRdb called clonotypes with MiXCR, one entry per CDR3 protein. The sample lists more than 550,000 distinct CDR3 sequences; about 20% were seen once. This receptor was obtained from a man between 65 and 85 years old in good health. The gene calls are TRBV27 and TRBJ1-5; D call uncertain. The specimen sequenced was blood. As DNA, the CDR3 is TGTGCCAGCAGGGCAGCCAATCAGCCCCAGCATTTT. It specifies CASRAANQPQHF.